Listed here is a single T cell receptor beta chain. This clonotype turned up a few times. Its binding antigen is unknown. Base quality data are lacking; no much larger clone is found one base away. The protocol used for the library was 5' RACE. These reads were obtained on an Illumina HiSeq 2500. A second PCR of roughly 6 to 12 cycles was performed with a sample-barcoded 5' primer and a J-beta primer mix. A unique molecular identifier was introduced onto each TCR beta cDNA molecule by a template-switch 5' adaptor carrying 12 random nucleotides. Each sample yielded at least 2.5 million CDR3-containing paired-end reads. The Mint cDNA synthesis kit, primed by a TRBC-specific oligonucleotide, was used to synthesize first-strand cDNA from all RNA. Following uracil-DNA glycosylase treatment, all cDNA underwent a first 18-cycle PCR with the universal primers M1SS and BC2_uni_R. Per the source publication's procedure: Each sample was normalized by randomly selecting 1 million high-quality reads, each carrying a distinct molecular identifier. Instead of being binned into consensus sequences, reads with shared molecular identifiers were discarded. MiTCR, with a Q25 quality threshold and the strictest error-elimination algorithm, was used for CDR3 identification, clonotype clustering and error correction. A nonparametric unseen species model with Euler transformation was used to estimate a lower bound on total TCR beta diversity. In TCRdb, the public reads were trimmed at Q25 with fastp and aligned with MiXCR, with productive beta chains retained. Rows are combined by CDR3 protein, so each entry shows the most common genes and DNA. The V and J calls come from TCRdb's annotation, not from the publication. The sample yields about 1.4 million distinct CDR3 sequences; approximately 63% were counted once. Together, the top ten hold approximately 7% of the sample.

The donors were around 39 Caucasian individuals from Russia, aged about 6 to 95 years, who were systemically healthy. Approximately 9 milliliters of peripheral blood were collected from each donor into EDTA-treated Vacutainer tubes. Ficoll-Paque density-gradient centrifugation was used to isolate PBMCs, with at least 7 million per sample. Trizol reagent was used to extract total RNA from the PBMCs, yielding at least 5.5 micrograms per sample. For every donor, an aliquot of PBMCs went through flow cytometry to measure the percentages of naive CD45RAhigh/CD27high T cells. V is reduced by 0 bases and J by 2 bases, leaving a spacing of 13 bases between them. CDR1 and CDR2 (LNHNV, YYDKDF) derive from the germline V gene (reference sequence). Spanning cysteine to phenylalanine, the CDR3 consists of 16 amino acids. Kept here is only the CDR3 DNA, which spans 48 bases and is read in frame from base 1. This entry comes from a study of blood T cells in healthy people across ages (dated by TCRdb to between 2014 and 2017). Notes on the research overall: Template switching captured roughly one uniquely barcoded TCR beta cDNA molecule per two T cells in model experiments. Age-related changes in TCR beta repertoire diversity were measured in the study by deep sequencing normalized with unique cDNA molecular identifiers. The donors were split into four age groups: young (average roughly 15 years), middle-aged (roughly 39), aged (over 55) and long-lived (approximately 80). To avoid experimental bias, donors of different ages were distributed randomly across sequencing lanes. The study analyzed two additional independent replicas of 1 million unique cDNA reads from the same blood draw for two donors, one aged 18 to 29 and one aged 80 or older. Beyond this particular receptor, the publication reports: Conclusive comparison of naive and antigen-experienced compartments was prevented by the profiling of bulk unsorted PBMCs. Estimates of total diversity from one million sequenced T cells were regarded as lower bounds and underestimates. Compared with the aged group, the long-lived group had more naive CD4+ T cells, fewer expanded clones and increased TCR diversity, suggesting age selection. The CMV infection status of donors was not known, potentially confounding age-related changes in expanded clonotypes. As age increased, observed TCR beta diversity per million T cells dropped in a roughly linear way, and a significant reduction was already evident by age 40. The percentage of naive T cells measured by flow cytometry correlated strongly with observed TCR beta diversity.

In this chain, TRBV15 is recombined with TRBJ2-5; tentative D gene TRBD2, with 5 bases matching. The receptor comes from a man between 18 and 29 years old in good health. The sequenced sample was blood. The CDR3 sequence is CATSRDWADFQETQYF. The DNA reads TGTGCCACCAGCAGAGATTGGGCGGACTTTCAAGAGACCCAGTACTTC.